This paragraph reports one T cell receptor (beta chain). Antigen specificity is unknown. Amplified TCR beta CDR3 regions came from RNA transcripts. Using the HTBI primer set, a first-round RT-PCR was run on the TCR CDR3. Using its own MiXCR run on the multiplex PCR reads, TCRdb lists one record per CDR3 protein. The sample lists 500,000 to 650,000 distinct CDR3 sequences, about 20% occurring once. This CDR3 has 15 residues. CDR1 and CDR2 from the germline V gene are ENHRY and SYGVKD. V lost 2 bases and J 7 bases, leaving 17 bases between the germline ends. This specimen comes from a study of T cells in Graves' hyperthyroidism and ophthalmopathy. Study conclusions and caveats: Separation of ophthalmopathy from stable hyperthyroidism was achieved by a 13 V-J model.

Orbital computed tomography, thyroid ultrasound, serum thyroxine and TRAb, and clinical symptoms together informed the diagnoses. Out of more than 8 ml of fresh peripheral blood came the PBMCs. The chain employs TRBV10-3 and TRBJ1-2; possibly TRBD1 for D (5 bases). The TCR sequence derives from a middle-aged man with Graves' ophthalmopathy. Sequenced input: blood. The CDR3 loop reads CAISEKPGLEGGYTF. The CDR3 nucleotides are TGTGCCATCAGTGAGAAACCGGGGCTTGAAGGTGGCTACACCTTC.